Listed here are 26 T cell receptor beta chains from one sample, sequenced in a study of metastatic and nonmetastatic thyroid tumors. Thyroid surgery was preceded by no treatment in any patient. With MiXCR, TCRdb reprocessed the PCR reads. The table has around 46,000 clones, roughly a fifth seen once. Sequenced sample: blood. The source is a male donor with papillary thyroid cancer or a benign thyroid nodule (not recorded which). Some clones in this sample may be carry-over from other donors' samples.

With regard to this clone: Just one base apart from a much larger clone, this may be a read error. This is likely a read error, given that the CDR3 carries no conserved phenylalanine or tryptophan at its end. The CDR3 DNA reads as TGTGCCAGCAGCTTGGGGACAGGATCGACTGAAGCTTTCTCT. Translating gives CASSLGTGSTEAFS. The rearrangement uses TRBV5-5 and TRBJ1-1, with 7 bases identical to TRBD1. The trim removed 0 bases at V and 5 bases at J, leaving 4 bases unmatched. The CDR3 sequence is 14 residues long. CDR1 is SGHKS, CDR2 YYEKEE, per germline (reference sequence).

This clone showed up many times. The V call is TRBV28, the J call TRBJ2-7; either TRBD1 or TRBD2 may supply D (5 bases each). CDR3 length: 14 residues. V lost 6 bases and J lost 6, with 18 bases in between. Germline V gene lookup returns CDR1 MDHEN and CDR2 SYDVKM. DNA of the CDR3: TGTGCCAGCAGGTCCGGGACGGTCCCTTCCGAGCAGTACTTC. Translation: CASRSGTVPSEQYF.

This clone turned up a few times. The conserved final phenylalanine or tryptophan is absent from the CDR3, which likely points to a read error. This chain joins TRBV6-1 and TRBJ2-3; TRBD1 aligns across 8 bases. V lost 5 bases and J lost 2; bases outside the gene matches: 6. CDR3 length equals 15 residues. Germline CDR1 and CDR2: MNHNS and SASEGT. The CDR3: CASSSGTGFTDTQYS. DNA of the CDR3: TGTGCCAGCAGTTCCGGGACAGGTTTCACAGATACGCAGTATTCT.

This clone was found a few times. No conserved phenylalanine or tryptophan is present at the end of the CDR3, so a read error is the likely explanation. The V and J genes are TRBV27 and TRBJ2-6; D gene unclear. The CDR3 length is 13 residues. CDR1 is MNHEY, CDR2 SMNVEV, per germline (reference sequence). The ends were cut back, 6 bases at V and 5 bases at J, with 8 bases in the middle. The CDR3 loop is CASRLGWANVLTL. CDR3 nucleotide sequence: TGTGCCAGCAGGCTGGGTTGGGCCAACGTCCTGACTCTC.

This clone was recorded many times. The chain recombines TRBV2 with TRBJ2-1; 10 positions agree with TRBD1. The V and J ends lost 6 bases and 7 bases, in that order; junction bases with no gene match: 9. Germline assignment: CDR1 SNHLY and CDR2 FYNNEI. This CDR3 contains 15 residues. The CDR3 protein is CASSGDRGQENEQFF. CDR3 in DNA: TGTGCCAGCAGCGGTGACAGGGGGCAAGAGAATGAGCAGTTCTTC.

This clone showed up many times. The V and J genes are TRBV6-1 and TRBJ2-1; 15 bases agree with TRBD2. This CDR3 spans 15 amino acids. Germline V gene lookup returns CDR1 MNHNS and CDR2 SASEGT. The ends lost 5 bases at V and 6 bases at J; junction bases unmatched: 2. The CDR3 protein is CASSPGLAGGNEQFF. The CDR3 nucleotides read TGTGCCAGCAGTCCGGGACTAGCGGGAGGCAATGAGCAGTTCTTC.

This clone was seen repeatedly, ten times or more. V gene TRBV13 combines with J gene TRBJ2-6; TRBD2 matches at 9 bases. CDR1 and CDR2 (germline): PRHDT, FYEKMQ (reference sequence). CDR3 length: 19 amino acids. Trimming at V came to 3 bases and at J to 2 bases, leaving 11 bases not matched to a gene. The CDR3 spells CASSFNIGSGGTGANVLTF. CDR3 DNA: TGTGCCAGCAGCTTTAACATAGGTAGCGGGGGTACTGGGGCCAACGTCCTGACTTTC. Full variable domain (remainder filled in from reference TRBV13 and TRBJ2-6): AAGVIQSPRHLIKEKRETATLKCYPIPRHDTVYWYQQGPGQDPQFLISFYEKMQSDKGSIPDRFSAQQFSDYHSELNMSSLELGDSALYFCASSFNIGSGGTGANVLTFGAGSRLTVL.

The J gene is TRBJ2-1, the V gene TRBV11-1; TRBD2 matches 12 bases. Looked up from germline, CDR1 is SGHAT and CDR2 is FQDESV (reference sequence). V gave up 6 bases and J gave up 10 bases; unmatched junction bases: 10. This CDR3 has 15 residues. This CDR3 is CASSRTSGRYREQFF. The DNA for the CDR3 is TGTGCCAGCAGTCGCACTAGCGGGAGGTACCGGGAGCAGTTCTTC.

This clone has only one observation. The CDR3 reads CASSRQGLNTEAFF. The CDR3 DNA is TGTGCCAGCTCCCGACAGGGCCTGAACACTGAAGCTTTCTTT. The genes are TRBV18 and TRBJ1-1, with 7 bases that match TRBD1. Germline values: CDR1 KGHSH, CDR2 LQKENI. The CDR3 sequence is 14 residues long. Unmatched junction bases numbered 4, after V lost 6 bases and J lost 0 bases.

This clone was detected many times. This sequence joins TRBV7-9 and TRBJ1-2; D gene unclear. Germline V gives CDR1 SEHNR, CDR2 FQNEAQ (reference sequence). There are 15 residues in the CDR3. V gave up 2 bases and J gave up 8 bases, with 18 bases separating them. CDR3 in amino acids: CASSLSAGRLYGYTF. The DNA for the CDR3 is TGTGCCAGCAGCTTATCCGCTGGGCGTCTTTACGGCTACACCTTC.

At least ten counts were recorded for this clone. The CDR3 spells CASSYELAGANEQFF. The CDR3 nucleotides are TGTGCCAGCAGTTACGAGCTAGCGGGAGCCAATGAGCAGTTCTTC. The rearrangement joins TRBV6-5 to TRBJ2-1; TRBD2 matches at 10 bases. CDR3 size: 15 residues. Trimming took 2 bases from V and 6 from J; bases not matched to a gene: 4. Germline loops: CDR1 MNHEY, CDR2 SVGAGI.

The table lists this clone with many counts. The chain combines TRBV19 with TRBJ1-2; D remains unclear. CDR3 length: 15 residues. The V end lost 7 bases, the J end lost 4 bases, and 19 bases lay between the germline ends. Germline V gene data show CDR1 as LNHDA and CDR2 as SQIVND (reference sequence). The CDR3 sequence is CASTSEGAESYGYTF. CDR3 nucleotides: TGTGCCAGTACCTCCGAGGGTGCTGAGAGCTATGGCTACACCTTC.

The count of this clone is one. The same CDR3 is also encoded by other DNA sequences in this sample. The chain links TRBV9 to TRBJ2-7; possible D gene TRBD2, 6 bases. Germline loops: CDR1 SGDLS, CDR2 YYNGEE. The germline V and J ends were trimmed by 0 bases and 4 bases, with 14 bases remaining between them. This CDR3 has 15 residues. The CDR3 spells CASSVGSGEAYEQYF. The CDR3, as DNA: TGTGCCAGCAGCGTAGGGTCGGGGGAGGCATACGAGCAGTACTTC.

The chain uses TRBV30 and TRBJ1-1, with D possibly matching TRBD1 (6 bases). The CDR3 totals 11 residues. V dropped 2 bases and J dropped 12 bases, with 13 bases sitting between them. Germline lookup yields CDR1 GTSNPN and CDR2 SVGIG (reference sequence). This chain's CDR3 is CAWSRYRETFF. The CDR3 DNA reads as TGTGCCTGGAGTAGATACAGGGAAACTTTCTTT. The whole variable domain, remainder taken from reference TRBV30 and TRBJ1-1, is SQTIHQWPATLVQPVGSPLSLECTVEGTSNPNLYWYRQAAGRGLQLLFYSVGIGQISSEVPQNLSASRPQDRQFILSSKKLLLSDSGFYLCAWSRYRETFFGQGTRLTVV.

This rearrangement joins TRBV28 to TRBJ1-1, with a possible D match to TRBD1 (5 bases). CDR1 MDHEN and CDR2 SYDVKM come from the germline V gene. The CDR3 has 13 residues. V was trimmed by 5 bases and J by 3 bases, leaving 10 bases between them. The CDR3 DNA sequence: TGTGCCAGCAGTGGGACTGCGCACACTGAAGCTTTCTTT. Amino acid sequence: CASSGTAHTEAFF.

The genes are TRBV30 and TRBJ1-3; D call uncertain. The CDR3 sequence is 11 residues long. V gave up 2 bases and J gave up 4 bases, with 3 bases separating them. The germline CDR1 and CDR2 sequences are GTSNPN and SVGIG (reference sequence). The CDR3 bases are TGTGCCTGGAGTCCCGGAAACACCATATATTTT. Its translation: CAWSPGNTIYF.

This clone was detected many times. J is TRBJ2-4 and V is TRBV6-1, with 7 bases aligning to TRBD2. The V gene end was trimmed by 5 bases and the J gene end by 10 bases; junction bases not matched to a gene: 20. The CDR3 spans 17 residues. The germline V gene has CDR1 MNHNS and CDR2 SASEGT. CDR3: CASSSGSGGRAGEIQYF. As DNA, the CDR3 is TGTGCCAGCAGTTCAGGATCAGGCGGCCGCGCGGGGGAAATTCAGTACTTC.

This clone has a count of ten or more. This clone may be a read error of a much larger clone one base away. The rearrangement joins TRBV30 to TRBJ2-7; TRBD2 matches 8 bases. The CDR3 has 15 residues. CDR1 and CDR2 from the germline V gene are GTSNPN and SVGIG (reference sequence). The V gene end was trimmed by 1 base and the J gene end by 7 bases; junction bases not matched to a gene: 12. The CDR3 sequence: CAWSDSLAVKREQYF. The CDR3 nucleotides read TGTGCCTGGAGTGACTCACTAGCGGTAAAGAGGGAGCAGTACTTC.

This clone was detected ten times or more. The CDR3 DNA follows: TGTGCCAGCACAAAGGGGGGGGGATCCTACGAGCAGTACTTC. Its translation: CASTKGGGSYEQYF. The rearrangement uses TRBV25-1 and TRBJ2-7, with TRBD2 as a possible D gene (7 bases). Germline V CDR1 and CDR2: MGHDK, SYGVNS. The V and J ends lost 7 bases and 1 base respectively, with 14 bases between them. CDR3 length: 14 amino acids.

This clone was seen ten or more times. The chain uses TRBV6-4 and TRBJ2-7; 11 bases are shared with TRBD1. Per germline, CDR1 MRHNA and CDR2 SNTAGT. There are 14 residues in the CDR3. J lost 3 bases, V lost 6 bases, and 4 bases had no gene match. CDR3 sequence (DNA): TGTGCCAGCAGAACGGGACAGGGGGTCTACGAGCAGTACTTC. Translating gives CASRTGQGVYEQYF.

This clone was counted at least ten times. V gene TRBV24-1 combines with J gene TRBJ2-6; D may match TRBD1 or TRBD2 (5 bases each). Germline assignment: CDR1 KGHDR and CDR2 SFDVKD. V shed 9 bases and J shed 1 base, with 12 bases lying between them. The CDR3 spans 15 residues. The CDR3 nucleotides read TGTGCCACCGGGACCAGATCATCTGGGGCCAACGTCCTGACTTTC. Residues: CATGTRSSGANVLTF.

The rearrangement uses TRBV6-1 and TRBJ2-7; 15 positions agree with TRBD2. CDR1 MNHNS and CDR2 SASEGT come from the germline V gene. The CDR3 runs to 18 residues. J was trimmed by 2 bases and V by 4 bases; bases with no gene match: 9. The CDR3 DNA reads TGTGCCAGCAGTGCTGGGACTAGCGGGAGGAAGTCCCCCTACGAGCAGTACTTC. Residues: CASSAGTSGRKSPYEQYF.

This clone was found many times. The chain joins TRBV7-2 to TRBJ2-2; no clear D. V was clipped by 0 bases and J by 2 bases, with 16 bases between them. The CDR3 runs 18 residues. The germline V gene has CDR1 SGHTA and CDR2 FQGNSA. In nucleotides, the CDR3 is TGTGCCAGCAGCTTAGCCCCAGTTTGGAGCTCCAACACCGGGGAGCTGTTTTTT. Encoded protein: CASSLAPVWSSNTGELFF.

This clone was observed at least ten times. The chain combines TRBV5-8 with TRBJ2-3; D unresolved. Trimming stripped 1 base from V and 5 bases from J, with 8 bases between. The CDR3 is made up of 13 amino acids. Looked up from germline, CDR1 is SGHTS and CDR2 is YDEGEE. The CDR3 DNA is TGTGCCAGCAGCTTGTTTTGGGGAGATACGCAGTATTTT. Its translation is CASSLFWGDTQYF. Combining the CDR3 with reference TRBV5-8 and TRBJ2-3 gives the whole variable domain EAGVTQSPTHLIKTRGQQATLRCSPISGHTSVYWYQQALGLGLQFLLWYDEGEERNRGNFPPRFSGRQFPNYSSELNVNALELEDSALYLCASSLFWGDTQYFGPGTRLTVL.

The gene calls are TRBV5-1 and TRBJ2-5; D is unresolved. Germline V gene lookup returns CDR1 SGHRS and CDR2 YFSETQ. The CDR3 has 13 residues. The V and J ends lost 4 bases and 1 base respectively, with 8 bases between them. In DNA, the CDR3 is TGCGCCAGCAGCGTGCTACCCCAAGAGACCCAGTACTTC. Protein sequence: CASSVLPQETQYF.

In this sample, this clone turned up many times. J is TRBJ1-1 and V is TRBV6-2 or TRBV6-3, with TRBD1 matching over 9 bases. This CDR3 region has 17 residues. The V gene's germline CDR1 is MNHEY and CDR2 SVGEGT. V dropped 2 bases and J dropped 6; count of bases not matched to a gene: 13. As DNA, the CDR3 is TGTGCCAGCAGTTACGGACCCGGGACAGGGAGAATCGCTGAAGCTTTCTTT. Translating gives CASSYGPGTGRIAEAFF.